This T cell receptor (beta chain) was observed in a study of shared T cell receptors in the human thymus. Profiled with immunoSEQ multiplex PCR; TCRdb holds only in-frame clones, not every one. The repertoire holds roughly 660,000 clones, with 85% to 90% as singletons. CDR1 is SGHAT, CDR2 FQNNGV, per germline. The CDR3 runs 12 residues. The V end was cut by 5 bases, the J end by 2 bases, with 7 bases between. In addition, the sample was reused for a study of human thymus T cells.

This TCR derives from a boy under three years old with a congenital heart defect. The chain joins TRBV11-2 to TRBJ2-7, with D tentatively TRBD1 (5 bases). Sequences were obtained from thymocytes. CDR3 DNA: TGTGCCAGCAGCCCCAGGGCCTACGAGCAGTACTTC. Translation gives CASSPRAYEQYF.